This passage covers 20 T cell receptor beta chains from one sample sequenced in a study of blood T cell repertoires in COVID-19. Assay: immunoSEQ multiplex PCR; the TCRdb copy retains only in-frame clones and omits some. The profile shows 50,000 or so clones, around 87% of them singletons. The sample consisted of peripheral blood. The receptors were sampled from a man aged 50 or older with active COVID-19.

This chain uses TRBV5-5 with TRBJ2-3; maybe TRBD1 (6 bases). Trimming removed 2 bases at V and 2 bases at J, with 9 bases between. The CDR3 loop spans 14 amino acids. CDR1 is SGHKS, CDR2 YYEKEE, per germline (reference sequence). The CDR3 loop reads CASSFGQNTDTQYF. DNA for the CDR3: TGTGCCAGCAGCTTCGGACAGAACACAGATACGCAGTATTTT.

The V and J genes are TRBV19 and TRBJ1-2; no clear D gene. CDR1 and CDR2 (germline): LNHDA, SQIVND (reference sequence). V lost 1 base and J lost 4, with 13 bases in between. The CDR3 consists of 15 residues. CDR3 DNA sequence: TGTGCCAGTAGTATAGCCCAAAACAAGTTCTATGGCTACACCTTC. Protein sequence: CASSIAQNKFYGYTF. Looking up the rest from reference TRBV19 and TRBJ1-2 gives the full variable domain: DGGITQSPKYLFRKEGQNVTLSCEQNLNHDAMYWYRQDPGQGLRLIYYSQIVNDFQKGDIAEGYSVSREKKESFPLTVTSAQKNPTAFYLCASSIAQNKFYGYTFGSGTRLTVV.

The V call is TRBV6-1, the J call TRBJ2-1, with TRBD1 matching 9 bases. The length of the CDR3 is 17 residues. CDR1 and CDR2 from the germline V gene are MNHNS and SASEGT. V trimming: 2 bases; J trimming: 8 bases; junction bases outside the gene matches: 13. CDR3 sequence: CASSEKTLGTGFHEQFF. The CDR3 DNA reads as TGTGCCAGCAGTGAAAAAACCCTGGGGACAGGGTTCCATGAGCAGTTCTTC.

The chain's CDR3 is CASSPGLYDGYTF. The DNA for the CDR3 is TGTGCCAGCAGCCCAGGGCTTTATGATGGCTACACCTTC. The chain uses TRBV6-6 and TRBJ1-2; tentatively, D is TRBD1 (5 bases). V lost 6 bases and J 6 bases, leaving 14 bases between the germline ends. This CDR3 has 13 amino acids. The germline gives CDR1 MNHNY, CDR2 SVGAGI (reference sequence).

This chain links TRBV5-1 with TRBJ1-2; the match to TRBD1 covers 7 bases. This CDR3 region has 14 residues. Germline lookup yields CDR1 SGHRS and CDR2 YFSETQ. The J segment lost 4 bases and the V segment lost 3 bases, leaving 6 bases of the junction unmatched. CDR3 loop: CASSWDSLGYGYTF. In DNA, the CDR3 is TGCGCCAGCAGCTGGGACAGCCTCGGCTATGGCTACACCTTC. Using reference TRBV5-1 and TRBJ1-2 for the parts outside the CDR3, the full variable domain is KAGVTQTPRYLIKTRGQQVTLSCSPISGHRSVSWYQQTPGQGLQFLFEYFSETQRNKGNFPGRFSGRQFSNSRSEMNVSTLELGDSALYLCASSWDSLGYGYTFGSGTRLTVV.

This rearrangement joins TRBV6-5 to TRBJ2-7; 9 nucleotides align to TRBD1. Germline lookup yields CDR1 MNHEY and CDR2 SVGAGI. V shed 6 bases, J shed 1 base, and the junction held 4 bases outside the gene matches. This CDR3 has 14 residues. CDR3 sequence reads: CASSVDRGSYEQYF. The CDR3 DNA follows: TGTGCCAGCAGCGTTGACAGGGGGTCCTACGAGCAGTACTTC.

V gene TRBV6-6 combines with J gene TRBJ2-6; no firm D call. Germline V gives CDR1 MNHNY, CDR2 SVGAGI (reference sequence). Trimming shortened V by 7 bases and J by 0 bases, and 4 bases separated the two germline ends. This CDR3 spans 13 amino acids. This CDR3 is CASKSSGANVLTF. In DNA form, the CDR3 reads TGTGCCAGCAAGAGCTCTGGGGCCAACGTCCTGACTTTC.

The chain employs TRBV5-1 and TRBJ2-1; 11 nucleotides line up with TRBD2. This CDR3 spans 15 amino acids. V lost 4 bases to trimming and J lost 7 bases; unmatched junction nucleotides: 7. The germline gives CDR1 SGHRS, CDR2 YFSETQ. The CDR3 nucleotides are TGCGCCAGCAGCCCCGTAGCGGGAGGGCCAAATGAGCAGTTCTTC. Translating gives CASSPVAGGPNEQFF.

This chain connects TRBV24-1 to TRBJ1-5; a possible D gene is TRBD1 (6 bases). Germline CDR1 KGHDR, CDR2 SFDVKD. The CDR3 loop spans 15 amino acids. The CDR3 sequence is CDLILGQYSNQPQHF. Here the CDR3 DNA reads TGTGACCTAATCCTCGGACAGTATAGCAATCAGCCCCAGCATTTT.

The chain joins TRBV5-6 to TRBJ2-7; 11 nucleotides agree with TRBD2. Trimming cost V 2 bases and J 5 bases; bases outside gene matches: 9. The V gene's germline CDR1 is SGHDT and CDR2 YYEEEE. CDR3 length: 16 amino acids. The CDR3 DNA is TGTGCCAGCAGCTTTACAACTAGCGGGAGTCTTCACGAGCAGTACTTC. Amino acids: CASSFTTSGSLHEQYF.

This chain links TRBV5-5 with TRBJ2-2; 12 positions match TRBD1. This CDR3 spans 19 amino acids. The V gene end was trimmed by 4 bases and the J gene end by 6 bases; junction bases not matched to a gene: 16. The germline gives CDR1 SGHKS, CDR2 YYEKEE (reference sequence). In DNA, the CDR3 is TGTGCCAGCAGCCCCATACCGGGACAGGGGGCATTTTACGCCGGGGAGCTGTTTTTT. Translation: CASSPIPGQGAFYAGELFF.

The chain has TRBV13 and TRBJ2-2; D is perhaps TRBD1 (6 bases). This CDR3 comprises 14 residues. The V end was cut by 7 bases, the J end by 4 bases, with 13 bases between. Germline V lookup: CDR1 PRHDT, CDR2 FYEKMQ (reference sequence). DNA of the CDR3: TGTGCCAGCACCCTAACAGGGCTCACCGGGGAGCTGTTTTTT. It translates to CASTLTGLTGELFF.

J is TRBJ2-3 and V is TRBV14, with D uncertain. This CDR3 region has 17 residues. The V gene lost 3 bases and the J gene lost 4 bases, with 20 bases spanning the gap. In germline, CDR1 is SGHDN, CDR2 FVKESK. The CDR3 loop reads CASSQLLGPLGADTQYF. CDR3 bases: TGTGCCAGCAGCCAGTTATTAGGTCCCCTGGGCGCAGATACGCAGTATTTT.

The chain employs TRBV10-3 and TRBJ2-1; D not certain. The CDR3 runs to 12 residues. The germline gives CDR1 ENHRY, CDR2 SYGVKD. V lost 11 bases to trimming and J lost 0 bases, with 8 bases between them. Written as DNA, the CDR3 is TGTGCCGTGGAGAGCTCCTACAATGAGCAGTTCTTC. Translation gives CAVESSYNEQFF.

A single count supports this clone. The V gene is TRBV5-1, the J gene TRBJ2-7; TRBD1 agrees at 9 bases. Germline-derived CDR1 and CDR2 are SGHRS and YFSETQ. V lost 5 bases, J lost 4 bases, and 10 bases stayed unmatched. The CDR3 has 15 amino acids. In DNA form, the CDR3 reads TGCGCCAGCAGGCTTGGAGGGACAGGGAGATACGAGCAGTACTTC. Protein sequence: CASRLGGTGRYEQYF.

V gene TRBV5-1 combines with J gene TRBJ2-5; 9 bases map to TRBD1. The CDR3 runs 13 residues. The germline gives CDR1 SGHRS, CDR2 YFSETQ. V lost 1 base to trimming and J lost 5 bases; unmatched junction nucleotides: 0. Written as DNA, the CDR3 is TGCGCCAGCAGCTTGACAGGGGGCGAGACCCAGTACTTC. Its translation: CASSLTGGETQYF.

J is TRBJ2-5 and V is TRBV30; a possible D gene is TRBD2 (6 bases). Germline V CDR1 and CDR2: GTSNPN, SVGIG (reference sequence). The CDR3 sequence is 14 residues long. Trimming took off 5 bases at V and 7 bases at J, with 20 bases between the two ends. CDR3 DNA: TGTGCCTGGTCCATTTTCACGGGAGCGGGGACCCAGTACTTC. Encoded protein: CAWSIFTGAGTQYF.

The genes are TRBV5-4 and TRBJ2-2; D is possibly TRBD1 (5 bases). Trimming removed 4 bases from V and 3 bases from J, with 7 bases in between. CDR1 and CDR2 (germline): SGHNT, YYREEE (reference sequence). This CDR3 has 13 residues. The DNA of the CDR3 is TGTGCCAGCAGCCCAGGGTACACCGGGGAGCTGTTTTTT. Protein product: CASSPGYTGELFF. Full variable domain (outside the CDR3, taken from reference TRBV5-4 and TRBJ2-2): ETGVTQSPTHLIKTRGQQVTLRCSSQSGHNTVSWYQQALGQGPQFIFQYYREEENGRGNFPPRFSGLQFPNYSSELNVNALELDDSALYLCASSPGYTGELFFGEGSRLTVL.

V is TRBV6-1 and J is TRBJ2-2, with 11 bases matching TRBD2. CDR1 MNHNS and CDR2 SASEGT come from the germline V gene. The CDR3 extends over 16 amino acids. V lost 4 bases to trimming and J lost 5 bases; unmatched junction nucleotides: 6. In DNA, the CDR3 is TGTGCCAGCAGTGCCACTAGCGGGAGAGGAACCGGGGAGCTGTTTTTT. Translating gives CASSATSGRGTGELFF.

The rearrangement links TRBV7-9 to TRBJ2-3; weak D call: TRBD2 (6 bases). This CDR3 is built from 17 residues. The V gene lost 2 bases and the J gene lost 2 bases, with 17 bases spanning the gap. Per germline, CDR1 SEHNR and CDR2 FQNEAQ (reference sequence). CDR3 amino acids: CASSLKALGGLTDTQYF. The CDR3 DNA follows: TGTGCCAGCAGCTTAAAGGCACTAGGAGGGCTCACAGATACGCAGTATTTT.